This T cell receptor (beta chain) was profiled in a study of CD8 T cells in ankylosing spondylitis. Overall study results and limits: Within ankylosing spondylitis blood, a TCR beta motif made up of under 10 highly homologous variants appeared to be characteristic. There was reportedly significant enrichment of clones that were disease-linked in matched ankylosing spondylitis synovial fluid.

V lost 1 base and J lost 0, with 10 bases in between. There are 15 residues in the CDR3. Germline V gene sequence: CDR1 SGHTA, CDR2 FQGNSA. By quantitative 5'-RACE with molecular barcodes, the TCR beta libraries were made. TCRdb processed the 5' RACE reads anew with MiXCR; each CDR3 protein has one entry. This sample carries roughly 440,000 distinct CDR3 sequences, roughly 18% of them seen once, and the ten largest clones take over 1%. Worth noting for this clonotype: Its antigen is still unknown.

The TCR sequence derives from a male donor with ankylosing spondylitis. This chain uses TRBV7-2 with TRBJ2-7, with D unresolved. The sequenced sample consisted of blood, either unsorted or a sorted T cell fraction (not recorded which). In nucleotides, the CDR3 is TGTGCCAGCAGCTTAGGCCTGGGGAACTCCTACGAGCAGTACTTC. Protein product: CASSLGLGNSYEQYF.